These 23 T cell receptor beta chains were sequenced from one sample in a study of T cells in Graves' hyperthyroidism and ophthalmopathy. Regions amplified from RNA transcripts were the TCR beta CDR3 regions. The TCR CDR3 was amplified in a first-round RT-PCR using the HTBI primer set. Via MiXCR, TCRdb re-called the multiplex PCR reads, giving one row per CDR3 protein. The sample shows under 600,000 distinct CDR3 sequences, approximately 15% of them seen only once. Sequences were obtained from blood. These receptors were taken from a woman in her thirties or forties with Graves' ophthalmopathy.

In its sample, this clonotype was seen a few times. The chain carries TRBV29-1 and TRBJ1-1, with D unclear. Germline loops: CDR1 SQVTM, CDR2 ANQGSEA. Deletions cut 2 bases from V and 6 bases from J, with 13 bases between. The CDR3 extends over 13 amino acids. CDR3 amino acids: CSVEREIRPEAFF. The CDR3 DNA follows: TGCAGCGTTGAAAGGGAAATACGCCCTGAAGCTTTCTTT.

This clonotype was detected a few times. The V call is TRBV20-1, the J call TRBJ2-1, with 8 bases matching TRBD2. In germline, CDR1 is DFQATT, CDR2 SNEGSKA (reference sequence). The V and J ends lost 0 bases and 16 bases, in that order; junction bases with no gene match: 14. The CDR3 extends over 14 amino acids. The CDR3 loop reads CSAREFRLGLGLFF. CDR3 in DNA: TGCAGTGCTAGAGAGTTCAGGTTGGGACTAGGGCTTTTCTTC.

This clonotype showed up just a few times. The V gene is TRBV28, the J gene TRBJ2-1; D call uncertain. From germline, CDR1 is MDHEN and CDR2 SYDVKM. The CDR3 covers 11 residues. Trimming stripped 2 bases from V and 10 bases from J, with 6 bases between. Written as DNA, the CDR3 is TGTGCCAGCAGTTTAAATATGGAGCAGTTCTTC. Protein sequence: CASSLNMEQFF.

This clonotype was found many times. The chain joins TRBV18 to TRBJ2-3; D uncertain. The CDR3 totals 13 residues. From germline, CDR1 is KGHSH and CDR2 LQKENI. Trimming stripped 1 base from V and 0 bases from J, with 2 bases between. CDR3 region: CASSPLSTDTQYF. As DNA, the CDR3 is TGTGCCAGCTCACCACTCAGCACAGATACGCAGTATTTT.

DNA of the CDR3: TGTGCCAGCAGCTTAGATGGGATACAGGGGGCGAGCTCTGGGGCCAACGTCCTGACTTTC. Translation gives CASSLDGIQGASSGANVLTF. The chain carries TRBV11-2 and TRBJ2-6, with 9 bases fitting TRBD1. With V trimmed by 0 bases and J by 0 bases, 9 bases remained unmatched. The V gene's germline CDR1 is SGHAT and CDR2 FQNNGV. The CDR3 runs to 20 residues.

The chain carries TRBV13 and TRBJ1-2; D perhaps matches TRBD1 (5 bases). The CDR3 consists of 13 residues. Between the trimmed V and J ends, which lost 4 bases and 5 bases, there was a span of 11 bases. From germline, CDR1 is PRHDT and CDR2 FYEKMQ (reference sequence). This CDR3 is CASSSGGVYGYTF. CDR3 sequence (DNA): TGTGCCAGCAGCTCGGGGGGTGTTTATGGCTACACCTTC.

This clonotype appeared a few times. The genes are TRBV28 and TRBJ1-2; no clear D gene. The V gene's germline CDR1 is MDHEN and CDR2 SYDVKM. CDR3 length: 13 amino acids. With 10 bases removed from V and 1 base from J, the gap between germline ends came to 13 bases. CDR3 nucleotide sequence: TGTGCCACCAGGAGCAAGATTAACTATGGCTACACCTTC. It encodes CATRSKINYGYTF.

This clonotype was observed a single time. It may be a read error: a sequence one base away is much more abundant. The rearrangement uses TRBV28 and TRBJ1-1; TRBD1 is a possible D gene (6 bases). The CDR3 covers 13 residues. The germline V gene encodes CDR1 MDHEN and CDR2 SYDVKM. The ends were cut back, 11 bases at V and 5 bases at J, with 18 bases in the middle. CDR3 sequence reads: CAGRPGGRTEAFF. CDR3 DNA sequence: TGTGCCGGCCGGCCGGGGGGCCGGACTGAAGCTTTCTTT.

Ten or more counts support this clonotype. The chain combines TRBV6-1 with TRBJ1-5; weak D call: TRBD1 (5 bases). Germline V gene data show CDR1 as MNHNS and CDR2 as SASEGT. The CDR3 sequence is 14 residues long. Trimming removed 5 bases from V and 4 bases from J, with 12 bases in between. CDR3 residues: CASSPGGVNQPQHF. CDR3 nucleotide sequence: TGTGCCAGCAGTCCTGGGGGGGTAAATCAGCCCCAGCATTTT.

This clonotype was picked up a small number of times. V is TRBV25-1 and J is TRBJ1-4, with 9 bases lining up with TRBD1. The CDR3 has 15 amino acids. The ends lost 5 bases at V and 5 bases at J; junction bases unmatched: 6. Germline V CDR1 and CDR2: MGHDK, SYGVNS. CDR3 region: CASSLLGTGNEKLFF. The CDR3 nucleotides are TGTGCCAGCAGTCTCCTTGGGACAGGGAATGAAAAACTGTTTTTT.

This clonotype was seen more than once but under ten times. The CDR3 nucleotides are TGTGCCAGCAGCGTGACTAGCGGGAGATGGGAGCTGTTTTTT. Translating gives CASSVTSGRWELFF. The chain links TRBV7-2 to TRBJ2-2, with 12 bases that match TRBD2. The CDR3 sequence is 14 residues long. V shed 5 bases and J 9 bases; nucleotides not matched to a gene: 4. Looked up from germline, CDR1 is SGHTA and CDR2 is FQGNSA.

Ten or more counts support this clonotype. CDR3 nucleotide sequence: TGTGCCAGCAGCGGGCCTCCCTGGAGACAGGGTGCGAAAGAGACCCAGTACTTC. Translated, it gives CASSGPPWRQGAKETQYF. The chain joins TRBV7-6 to TRBJ2-5, with TRBD1 matching over 7 bases. Germline assignment: CDR1 SGHVS and CDR2 FNYEAQ. V gave up 5 bases and J gave up 3 bases; unmatched junction bases: 18. This CDR3 comprises 18 residues.

This clonotype was picked up many times. The V and J genes are TRBV3-1 and TRBJ2-2, with 8 bases aligning to TRBD2. The CDR3 contains 15 residues. Germline V gene data show CDR1 as LGHDT and CDR2 as YNNKEL (reference sequence). V shed 1 base, J shed 6 bases, and the junction held 4 bases outside the gene matches. CDR3 loop: CASSQGPAGAGELFF. CDR3 DNA sequence: TGTGCCAGCAGCCAAGGTCCAGCGGGAGCCGGGGAGCTGTTTTTT.

V is TRBV5-1 and J is TRBJ2-3; D may match TRBD1 or TRBD2 (6 bases each). Deletions cut 3 bases from V and 4 bases from J, with 15 bases between. The CDR3 extends over 15 amino acids. Germline-derived CDR1 and CDR2 are SGHRS and YFSETQ. The CDR3 loop is CASSSRQEGADTQYF. CDR3 nucleotides: TGCGCCAGCAGCTCCCGACAGGAGGGCGCAGATACGCAGTATTTT.

This clonotype was recorded at least ten times. The V and J genes are TRBV11-2 and TRBJ2-5, with a possible D match to TRBD2 (6 bases). Looked up from germline, CDR1 is SGHAT and CDR2 is FQNNGV. This CDR3 region has 14 residues. V lost 4 bases, J lost 4 bases, and 13 bases lay in between. The CDR3, as DNA: TGTGCCAGCAGCTCGACTAGGTGGGGAGAGACCCAGTACTTC. Residues: CASSSTRWGETQYF.

The genes are TRBV10-2 and TRBJ2-7; D is perhaps TRBD2 (7 bases). Trimming took 9 bases from V and 3 from J, leaving 18 bases between them. CDR3 length equals 14 residues. CDR1 is WSHSY, CDR2 SAAADI, per germline. CDR3 protein: CASNQGGGYYEQYF. CDR3 in DNA: TGCGCCAGTAACCAGGGAGGGGGTTACTACGAGCAGTACTTC.

This clonotype showed up just a few times. The chain is built from TRBV6-1 and TRBJ1-1; no firm D call. The CDR3 totals 13 residues. V lost 8 bases and J 5 bases, leaving 15 bases between the germline ends. The V gene's germline CDR1 is MNHNS and CDR2 SASEGT. The DNA of the CDR3 is TGTGCCAGCGACCGGGGTAGGGCTACTGAAGCTTTCTTT. Translated, it gives CASDRGRATEAFF.

Many counts were recorded for this clonotype. The genes are TRBV28 and TRBJ2-1, with 10 nucleotides matching TRBD2. V trimming: 7 bases; J trimming: 9 bases; junction bases outside the gene matches: 6. There are 13 residues in the CDR3. The V gene's germline CDR1 is MDHEN and CDR2 SYDVKM. The CDR3: CASKLAGLGEQFF. The CDR3 coding sequence is TGTGCCAGCAAACTAGCGGGATTGGGTGAGCAGTTCTTC.

This clonotype was observed a single time. The J gene is TRBJ2-7, the V gene TRBV20-1; 8 bases match TRBD1. In germline, CDR1 is DFQATT, CDR2 SNEGSKA (reference sequence). Unmatched junction bases numbered 8, after V lost 6 bases and J lost 4 bases. The CDR3 is 13 amino acids. As DNA, the CDR3 is TGCAGTGCCCGGACAGGGAAGTCATACGAGCAGTACTTC. Encoded protein: CSARTGKSYEQYF.

The V call is TRBV20-1, the J call TRBJ1-4; D may be TRBD1 (6 bases). Germline values: CDR1 DFQATT, CDR2 SNEGSKA (reference sequence). Trimming pared 6 bases from V and 5 bases from J, leaving 16 bases between. The CDR3 runs to 14 residues. The chain's CDR3 is CSAMGGQINEKLFF. CDR3 sequence (DNA): TGCAGTGCAATGGGGGGACAAATAAATGAAAAACTGTTTTTT.

The genes are TRBV2 and TRBJ2-7; 12 bases agree with TRBD2. V shed 4 bases and J 6 bases; nucleotides not matched to a gene: 7. This CDR3 region has 15 residues. Per the germline V gene, CDR1 is SNHLY and CDR2 is FYNNEI. CDR3 coding DNA: TGTGCCAGCAGTGGGCGGCTAGCGGGAGGGTCCGAGCAGTACTTC. Translated: CASSGRLAGGSEQYF. Complete variable domain (other parts from reference TRBV2 and TRBJ2-7): EPEVTQTPSHQVTQMGQEVILRCVPISNHLYFYWYRQILGQKVEFLVSFYNNEISEKSEIFDDQFSVERPDGSNFTLKIRSTKLEDSAMYFCASSGRLAGGSEQYFGPGTRLTVT.

This clonotype was counted many times. The chain is built from TRBV28 and TRBJ1-1, with D tentatively TRBD1 (5 bases). CDR1 and CDR2 from the germline V gene are MDHEN and SYDVKM. This CDR3 contains 15 residues. Trimming shortened V by 5 bases and J by 2 bases, and 15 bases separated the two germline ends. The CDR3 nucleotides read TGTGCCAGCAGTCCTCAAGACAGACGTAACACTGAAGCTTTCTTT. This gives the protein CASSPQDRRNTEAFF.

This clonotype was seen many times. The rearrangement joins TRBV5-1 to TRBJ1-1; D is unresolved. Germline loops: CDR1 SGHRS, CDR2 YFSETQ. This CDR3 contains 13 residues. The V end lost 3 bases, the J end lost 3 bases, and 9 bases lay between the germline ends. The CDR3 is CASSSSLDTEAFF. In nucleotides, the CDR3 is TGCGCCAGCAGCTCTTCGCTGGACACTGAAGCTTTCTTT.